These 9 T cell receptor beta chains came from one sample sequenced in a study of cytomegalovirus exposure and HLA in healthy donors. The study ran its PCR with 60 Vbeta and 13 Jbeta primers. Sequencing used immunoSEQ multiplex PCR; TCRdb keeps in-frame clones, though not all of them. The data contain about 150,000 clones, 65% to 80% of them singletons. The sample comprised PBMCs. These receptors originate from a man aged 35-49 years in good health and CMV-seropositive.

Remarks on this clone: Likely a read error: the CDR3 ends without its conserved phenylalanine or tryptophan. The limits of the CDR3 on the DNA are not certain, so only TCRdb's listed CDR3 is given. The rearrangement links TRBV21-1 to TRBJ2-7; TRBD2 is the table's D call and was not checked against the DNA. TRBV21-1 is classified as a pseudogene. The CDR3 extends over 9 residues, inclusive of both ends. CDR3: CALGRAWYA.

This chain links TRBV4-3 with TRBJ2-2; TRBD1 agrees at 9 bases. This CDR3 is built from 15 residues. Germline lookup yields CDR1 LGHNA and CDR2 YSLEER. V was pared by 3 bases and J by 7 bases, with 6 bases of the junction left unmatched. Here the CDR3 reads CASSHVQGAGGELFF. The CDR3 coding sequence is TGCGCCAGCAGCCACGTACAGGGGGCTGGCGGGGAGCTGTTTTTT.

In its sample, this clone was seen a few times. V usage is TRBV19 and J usage is TRBJ1-5; a weak D match, TRBD1 (5 bases). This CDR3 has 14 residues. Trimming pared 6 bases from V and 5 bases from J, leaving 14 bases between. The germline V gene encodes CDR1 LNHDA and CDR2 SQIVND (reference sequence). CDR3 in amino acids: CASRIGGSDQPQHF. For the CDR3, the DNA is TGTGCCAGTAGGATCGGGGGTTCTGATCAGCCCCAGCATTTT.

In this sample, this clone turned up a few times. The chain employs TRBV2 and TRBJ2-7; 8 nucleotides agree with TRBD1. This CDR3 region has 15 residues. The J segment lost 4 bases and the V segment lost 5 bases, leaving 10 bases of the junction unmatched. Germline V gives CDR1 SNHLY, CDR2 FYNNEI. The CDR3 DNA sequence: TGTGCCAGCAGTAACAGGGGGACGACGACTTACGAGCAGTACTTC. Its protein is CASSNRGTTTYEQYF.

This clone was observed a few times. The rearrangement uses TRBV7-2 and TRBJ2-3, with 8 bases that match TRBD1. CDR1 is SGHTA, CDR2 FQGNSA, per germline. V was pared by 3 bases and J by 2 bases, with 4 bases of the junction left unmatched. This CDR3 is built from 15 residues. This chain's CDR3 is CASSFRTGSTDTQYF. The CDR3 DNA is TGTGCCAGCAGCTTTCGGACAGGGTCCACAGATACGCAGTATTTT.

The J gene is TRBJ1-1, the V gene TRBV5-4, with a tentative D call TRBD1 (6 bases). The germline CDR1 and CDR2 sequences are SGHNT and YYREEE (reference sequence). V was cut by 7 bases and J by 3 bases, with 16 bases left in between. The CDR3 is 14 residues long. The CDR3 DNA follows: TGTGCCAGCGGACTACGGGGGGCATACACTGAAGCTTTCTTT. It specifies CASGLRGAYTEAFF.

In its sample, this clone was seen once. CDR3 loop: CASGLSAGTGSYNEQFF. CDR3 DNA: TGTGCTAGTGGTTTATCAGCCGGGACAGGGTCTTACAATGAGCAGTTCTTC. This chain connects TRBV12-5 to TRBJ2-1; 9 nucleotides line up with TRBD1. The V segment lost 3 bases and the J segment 4 bases; nucleotides outside the gene matches: 10. The CDR3 is 17 amino acids. Germline assignment: CDR1 LGHNT and CDR2 FRNRAP.

This chain uses TRBV19 with TRBJ2-7; 12 nucleotides align to TRBD2. With V trimmed by 9 bases and J by 4 bases, 4 bases remained unmatched. Per germline, CDR1 LNHDA and CDR2 SQIVND (reference sequence). CDR3 length equals 13 residues. CDR3 sequence (DNA): TGTGCCAGCGGACTAGCGGGACGTTACGAGCAGTACTTC. It codes for CASGLAGRYEQYF.

Concerning this clone: At one boundary the junction diverges from the germline segment, which might be a read error. The chain links TRBV7-9 to TRBJ1-5, with D maybe TRBD1 (6 bases). The length of the CDR3 is 16 residues. The germline gives CDR1 SEHNR, CDR2 FQNEAQ (reference sequence). CDR3 DNA sequence: TGTTCCAGCAGCTTATTTTCAGGACAGATCAATCAGCCCCAGCATTTT. Its protein is CSSSLFSGQINQPQHF.